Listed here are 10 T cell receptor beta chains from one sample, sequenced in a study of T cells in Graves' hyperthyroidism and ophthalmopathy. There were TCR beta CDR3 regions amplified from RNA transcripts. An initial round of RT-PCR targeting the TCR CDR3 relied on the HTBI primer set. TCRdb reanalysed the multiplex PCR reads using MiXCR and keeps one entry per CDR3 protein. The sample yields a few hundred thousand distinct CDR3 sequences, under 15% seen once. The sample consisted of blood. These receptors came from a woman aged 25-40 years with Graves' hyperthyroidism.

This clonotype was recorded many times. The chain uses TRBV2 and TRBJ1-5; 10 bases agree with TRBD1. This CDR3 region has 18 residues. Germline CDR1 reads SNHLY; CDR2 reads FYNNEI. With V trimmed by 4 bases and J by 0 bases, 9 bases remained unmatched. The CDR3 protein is CASSAFGTGESSNQPQHF. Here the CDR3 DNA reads TGTGCCAGCAGTGCTTTCGGGACAGGGGAGTCTAGCAATCAGCCCCAGCATTTT.

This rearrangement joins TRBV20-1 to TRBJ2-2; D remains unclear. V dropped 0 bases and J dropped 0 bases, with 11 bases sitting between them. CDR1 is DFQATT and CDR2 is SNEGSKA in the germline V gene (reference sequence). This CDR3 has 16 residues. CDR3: CSARDPGWANTGELFF. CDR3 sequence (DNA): TGCAGTGCTAGAGATCCCGGTTGGGCGAACACCGGGGAGCTGTTTTTT.

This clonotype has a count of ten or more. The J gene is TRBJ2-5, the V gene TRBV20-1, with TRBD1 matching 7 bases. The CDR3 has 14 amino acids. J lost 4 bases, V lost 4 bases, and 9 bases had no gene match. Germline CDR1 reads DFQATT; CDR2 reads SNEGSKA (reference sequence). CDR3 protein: CSANTGVLGETQYF. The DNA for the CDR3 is TGCAGTGCTAACACAGGGGTGTTAGGAGAGACCCAGTACTTC.

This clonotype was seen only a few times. CDR3 residues: CASSVRTDGYTF. CDR3 bases: TGTGCCAGCAGCGTTCGGACGGATGGCTACACCTTC. This chain connects TRBV5-4 to TRBJ1-2; the D is unclear. Germline loops: CDR1 SGHNT, CDR2 YYREEE (reference sequence). Trimming pared 4 bases from V and 6 bases from J, leaving 10 bases between. The CDR3 is 12 amino acids.

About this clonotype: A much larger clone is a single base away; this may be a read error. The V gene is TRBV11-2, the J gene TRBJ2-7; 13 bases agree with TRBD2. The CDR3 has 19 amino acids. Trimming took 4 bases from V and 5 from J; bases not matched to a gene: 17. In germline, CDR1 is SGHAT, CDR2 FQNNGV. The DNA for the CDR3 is TGTGCCAGCAGCTCCGAGGGCGGGGGTTGGACTAGCGGGAGCCACGAGCAGTACTTC. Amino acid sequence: CASSSEGGGWTSGSHEQYF.

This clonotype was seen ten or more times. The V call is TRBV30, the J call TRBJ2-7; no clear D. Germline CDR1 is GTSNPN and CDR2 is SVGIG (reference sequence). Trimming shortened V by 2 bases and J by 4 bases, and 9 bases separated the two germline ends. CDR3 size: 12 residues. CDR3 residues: CAWSPSAYEQYF. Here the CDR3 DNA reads TGTGCCTGGAGTCCCTCTGCATACGAGCAGTACTTC.

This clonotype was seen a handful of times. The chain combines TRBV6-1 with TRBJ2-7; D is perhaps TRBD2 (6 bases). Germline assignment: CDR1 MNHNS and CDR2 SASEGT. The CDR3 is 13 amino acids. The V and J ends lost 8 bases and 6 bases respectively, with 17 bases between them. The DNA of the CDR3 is TGTGCCAGCGATCCCGGCAGGGAGGTCGAGCAGTACTTC. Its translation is CASDPGREVEQYF.

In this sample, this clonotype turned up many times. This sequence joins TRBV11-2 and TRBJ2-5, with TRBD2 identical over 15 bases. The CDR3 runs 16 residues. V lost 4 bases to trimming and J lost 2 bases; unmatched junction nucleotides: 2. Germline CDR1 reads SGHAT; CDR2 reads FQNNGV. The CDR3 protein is CASSSGLAGGQETQYF. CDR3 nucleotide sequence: TGTGCCAGCAGCTCAGGACTAGCGGGAGGGCAAGAGACCCAGTACTTC.

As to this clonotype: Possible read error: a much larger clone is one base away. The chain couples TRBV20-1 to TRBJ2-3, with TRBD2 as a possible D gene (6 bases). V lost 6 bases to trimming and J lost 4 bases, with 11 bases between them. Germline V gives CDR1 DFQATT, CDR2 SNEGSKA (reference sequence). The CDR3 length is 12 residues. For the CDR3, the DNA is TGCAGTGCCGGACCTAGCGCAGATACGCAGTATTTT. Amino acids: CSAGPSADTQYF.

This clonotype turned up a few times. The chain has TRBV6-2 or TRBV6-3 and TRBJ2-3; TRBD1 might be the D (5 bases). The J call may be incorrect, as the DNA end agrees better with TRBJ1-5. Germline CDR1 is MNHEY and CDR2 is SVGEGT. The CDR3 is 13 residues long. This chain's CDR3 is CAAREVGADTQHF. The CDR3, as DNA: TGTGCCGCCAGGGAGGTGGGCGCAGATACGCAGCATTTT.